The 6 T cell receptor beta chains presented below share a single source sample, sequenced in a study of shared clonotypes between healthy human individuals. Some clones are missing from TCRdb's copy, which holds only in-frame ones; the method was immunoSEQ multiplex PCR. The repertoire holds about 1.1 million clones, with around 77% as singletons. The sample comprised memory CD4+ T cells from PBMCs. The sample's subset: CD45RA-negative fraction. The source is a man aged 18 to 30 in good health. Some clones in this sample may be carry-over from other donors' samples.

As concerns this clone: A read error is likely here: a far larger clone is one base away. The conserved phenylalanine or tryptophan normally closing the CDR3 is absent here, so this likely arose from a read error. This chain connects TRBV29-1 to TRBJ1-2; 10 positions match TRBD1. The germline gives CDR1 SQVTM, CDR2 ANQGSEA. This CDR3 contains 16 residues. J lost 1 base, V lost 0 bases, and 5 bases had no gene match. The CDR3 sequence is CSVEDRGTGVNYGYTS. In DNA form, the CDR3 reads TGCAGCGTTGAAGATCGTGGGACAGGGGTTAACTATGGCTACACCTCC.

The gene calls are TRBV29-1 and TRBJ2-7; TRBD1 aligns across 8 bases. CDR3 length equals 14 residues. With V trimmed by 4 bases and J by 0 bases, 5 bases remained unmatched. CDR1 is SQVTM, CDR2 ANQGSEA, per germline. The CDR3 DNA reads as TGCAGCGTTGGACGGGACAGGTCCTCCTACGAGCAGTACTTC. It specifies CSVGRDRSSYEQYF.

V usage is TRBV9 and J usage is TRBJ1-5, with D possibly matching TRBD1 (6 bases). V shed 2 bases and J shed 3 bases, with 15 bases lying between them. This CDR3 has 16 amino acids. The germline V gene encodes CDR1 SGDLS and CDR2 YYNGEE. The CDR3 nucleotides are TGTGCCAGCAGCGTCTACAGGGAAGCCGCCAATCAGCCCCAGCATTTT. Translation gives CASSVYREAANQPQHF.

The rearrangement joins TRBV2 to TRBJ1-5, with D perhaps matching TRBD1 (5 bases). The germline V gene has CDR1 SNHLY and CDR2 FYNNEI. V was pared by 3 bases and J by 6 bases, with 12 bases between. The CDR3 extends over 14 amino acids. CDR3 sequence reads: CASSDRQGPQPQHF. As DNA, the CDR3 is TGTGCCAGCAGTGATAGGCAGGGCCCTCAGCCCCAGCATTTT.

This clone occurred many times. This chain uses TRBV7-2 with TRBJ2-1; no firm D call. CDR3 length: 13 amino acids. The V end was cut by 1 base, the J end by 10 bases, with 11 bases between. Per germline, CDR1 SGHTA and CDR2 FQGNSA. Written as DNA, the CDR3 is TGTGCCAGCAGCTTAGGCATCAGTGGGGAGCAGTTCTTC. Amino acids: CASSLGISGEQFF.

The CDR3 protein is CASSVQGVETEAFF. The CDR3 region has the DNA TGTGCCAGCAGTGTTCAGGGCGTGGAGACTGAAGCTTTCTTT. The J gene is TRBJ1-1, the V gene TRBV2; D may be TRBD1 (5 bases). V was shortened by 4 bases and J by 5 bases, with 14 bases between the two germline ends. From germline, CDR1 is SNHLY and CDR2 FYNNEI. The CDR3 runs 14 residues.